The clone carrying this T cell receptor beta chain was seen a few times. Its antigen is unidentified. The CDR3 covers 14 residues. V trimming: 8 bases; J trimming: 6 bases; junction bases outside the gene matches: 6. Germline loops: CDR1 MNHNY, CDR2 SVGAGI (reference sequence). This specimen belongs to a study of radiotherapy plus CTLA-4 blockade in lung cancer. Study context: Objective response rate was 18%; disease control rate, 25% to 35%.

The assay was immunoSEQ multiplex PCR, and TCRdb's table has in-frame clones only and misses some. The table has approximately 100,000 clones, more than 75% seen once. Study conclusions and caveats: Blood-borne expansion of tumor-derived TCR clones followed radiotherapy plus ipilimumab. Increased serum interferon-beta after radiation also reportedly predicted response strongly.

The TCR sequence derives from a human donor with non-small cell lung cancer that progressed on radiotherapy plus ipilimumab. Some clones in this sample may be carry-over from other donors' samples. Specimen: peripheral blood, collected from a patient treated with radiotherapy plus ipilimumab. The chain is built from TRBV6-6 and TRBJ1-6; 8 bases map to TRBD1. The CDR3 DNA is TGTGCCAGCTCCCCGGGACAGGCTAATTCACCCCTCCACTTT. Protein: CASSPGQANSPLHF.